This T cell receptor beta chain was found in a study of blood T cell repertoires in COVID-19. Across the study: Collection of acute and convalescent COVID-19 samples took place in the United States, Italy and Spain. Sample material is recorded as cDNA or gDNA derived from T cells, B-cell-depleted T cells, or PBMCs.

Looked up from germline, CDR1 is GTSNPN and CDR2 is SVGIG (reference sequence). The CDR3 spans 18 residues. Trimming removed 3 bases from V and 2 bases from J; junction bases left unmatched: 12. In the original processing: For nucleated cells, counts were estimated from reference gene primer amplification. Assay used: immunoSEQ multiplex PCR; TCRdb lists only in-frame clones, some missing. D and trimming were read from the DNA, whereas the V and J calls and clone size are those reported in that table. The table lists approximately 300,000 clones, approximately 88% of them singletons. The chain has TRBV30 and TRBJ1-4; 10 bases are shared with TRBD1. This sequence was found in a young man who had recovered from COVID-19. The sequencing input was peripheral blood. DNA for the CDR3: TGTGCCTGGAGACTCGGGACAGGGGACTTTGGTACTAATGAAAAACTGTTTTTT. This gives the protein CAWRLGTGDFGTNEKLFF.